The rows below give T cell receptor beta chains drawn from one sample of a study of cytomegalovirus exposure and HLA in healthy donors. This table comes from immunoSEQ multiplex PCR, and its TCRdb copy is limited to in-frame clones, with some not included. Among some 150,000 clones listed, over 60% were seen once. The sequencing sample was made of PBMCs. The receptor source for this set is a female donor in good health and CMV-seronegative. Each CDR3 is given with its conserved first and last residue. Fields, in order: D gene, CDR3 length, V gene, clone size, J gene, CDR3 protein, CDR3 DNA. D genes are given only for firm matches. The listing skips clone size in some rows; elsewhere it reads once, few, many or a size class.

TRBD2	16	TRBV18	-	TRBJ2-1	CASSPRLAGVYNEQFF	TGTGCCAGCTCACCCAGACTAGCGGGAGTATACAATGAGCAGTTCTTC
TRBD2	14	TRBV2	-	TRBJ2-7	CASSEGTSGYEQYF	TGTGCCAGCAGTGAAGGGACTAGCGGCTACGAGCAGTACTTC
-	17	TRBV5-1	-	TRBJ1-1	CASSLGSGGAMNTEAFF	TGCGCCAGCAGCTTAGGTTCGGGGGGGGCCATGAACACTGAAGCTTTCTTT
-	16	TRBV2	-	TRBJ1-6	CASSESTTGATRTLHF	TGTGCCAGCAGTGAATCAACGACAGGAGCCACCCGTACCCTCCACTTT
-	13	TRBV7-9	-	TRBJ2-7	CASSFDNSYEQYF	TGTGCCAGCAGCTTTGACAACTCCTACGAGCAGTACTTC
TRBD2	15	TRBV7-8	-	TRBJ2-7	CASSSMTSGWNEQYF	TGTGCCAGCAGCTCTATGACTAGCGGCTGGAACGAGCAGTACTTC
TRBD2	16	TRBV6-5	-	TRBJ2-1	CASSSLGTSGSNEQFF	TGTGCCAGCAGTTCCTTAGGGACTAGCGGGAGTAATGAGCAGTTCTTC
-	13	TRBV28	-	TRBJ2-7	CASSPIDPYEQYF	TGTGCCAGCAGCCCTATCGATCCCTACGAGCAGTACTTC
-	15	TRBV7-9	-	TRBJ1-3	CASSSTGISGNTIYF	TGTGCCAGCAGCTCAACAGGAATTTCGGGAAACACCATATATTTT
-	18	TRBV5-1	-	TRBJ1-2	CASSLDPPRTGENYGYTF	TGCGCCAGCAGCCTCGATCCCCCTAGAACAGGCGAAAACTATGGCTACACCTTC
-	16	TRBV7-9	-	TRBJ1-3	CSSSLGTAGPGNTIYF	TGTTCCAGCAGCTTAGGGACCGCGGGGCCTGGAAACACCATATATTTT
TRBD1	13	TRBV2	-	TRBJ1-1	CATPGAGTDEAFF	TGTGCCACCCCTGGCGCCGGGACAGATGAAGCTTTCTTT
TRBD1	14	TRBV5-1	-	TRBJ1-2	CASSLETGFGGYPF	TGCGCCAGCAGCTTGGAGACAGGGTTCGGGGGCTACCCCTTC
TRBD1	14	TRBV25-1	-	TRBJ2-1	CASSGTGVYNEQFF	TGTGCCAGCAGTGGGACAGGGGTCTACAATGAGCAGTTCTTC
TRBD2	15	TRBV13	few	TRBJ2-7	CASSPGGLFSYEQYF	TGTGCCAGCAGCCCGGGGGGACTATTCTCCTACGAGCAGTACTTC
-	15	TRBV6-1	once	TRBJ1-5	CASSEGQNSNQPQHF	TGTGCCAGCAGTGAAGGACAGAATAGCAATCAGCCCCAGCATTTT
TRBD2	16	TRBV28	-	TRBJ2-6	CASSSGGADGANVLTF	TGTGCCAGCAGTTCCGGGGGGGCTGACGGGGCCAACGTCCTGACTTTC
TRBD1	13	TRBV7-3	-	TRBJ2-1	CASSRTGFNEQFF	TGTGCCAGCAGTCGGACAGGGTTCAATGAGCAGTTCTTC
-	14	TRBV19	-	TRBJ1-1	CASSIHETGAEAFF	TGTGCCAGTAGTATACACGAAACAGGAGCTGAAGCTTTCTTT
TRBD1	14	TRBV11-3	-	TRBJ2-5	CASSLGQGQETQYF	TGTGCCAGCAGCTTAGGACAGGGCCAAGAGACCCAGTACTTC
-	13	TRBV30	few	TRBJ1-1	CAHSGQGNTEAFF	TGTGCCCATTCAGGGCAGGGGAACACTGAAGCTTTCTTT
-	14	TRBV7-3	-	TRBJ1-6	CASSSDTPTSPLHF	TGTGCCAGCAGTTCCGACACCCCTACATCACCCCTCCACTTT
TRBD1	16	TRBV11-3	-	TRBJ2-1	CASSLGLAGGYNEQFF	TGTGCCAGCAGCTTGGGGTTGGCAGGGGGCTACAATGAGCAGTTCTTC
-	16	TRBV29-1	-	TRBJ2-2	CSVERSSVSNTGELFF	TGCAGCGTTGAAAGGTCTAGCGTCTCAAACACCGGGGAGCTGTTTTTT
-	16	TRBV5-6	few	TRBJ1-2	CASSQEPTGLNYGYTF	TGTGCCAGCAGCCAAGAACCTACGGGACTGAACTATGGCTACACCTTC
-	11	TRBV2	-	TRBJ1-6	CASRGGRTLHF	TGTGCCAGCAGGGGGGGAAGGACCCTCCACTTT
-	16	TRBV6-1	-	TRBJ1-1	CASSEASTRVNTEAFF	TGTGCCAGCAGTGAAGCGTCAACGAGGGTGAACACTGAAGCTTTCTTT
TRBD1	14	TRBV19	once	TRBJ1-2	CASRETGGDYGYTF	TGTGCCAGTAGAGAGACAGGGGGCGACTATGGCTACACCTTC
TRBD1	13	TRBV9	once	TRBJ2-7	CASSPGQGSPMYF	TGTGCCAGCAGCCCCGGACAGGGCTCACCGATGTACTTC
TRBD1	17	TRBV11-2	-	TRBJ1-1	CASSLIVKGARDTEAFF	TGTGCCAGCAGCTTAATTGTGAAGGGGGCGCGCGACACTGAAGCTTTCTTT
-	12	TRBV5-6	once	TRBJ2-7	CASSPRNYEQYF	TGTGCCAGCAGCCCGAGAAACTACGAGCAGTACTTC
-	18	TRBV19	once	TRBJ1-5	CASSSGDFRSSDNQPQHF	TGTGCCAGTTCCTCTGGGGACTTTAGGTCGAGTGACAATCAGCCCCAGCATTTT
TRBD1	15	TRBV6-6	-	TRBJ1-1	CASSPTGEVNTEAFF	TGTGCCAGCAGTCCTACAGGGGAAGTGAACACTGAAGCTTTCTTT
-	17	TRBV28	-	TRBJ1-5	CASSSPQAAGSNQPQHF	TGTGCCAGCAGTTCCCCCCAGGCCGCGGGGAGCAATCAGCCCCAGCATTTT
-	15	TRBV6-5	-	TRBJ1-6	CASSRVRAGNSPLHF	TGTGCCAGCAGTAGGGTCAGGGCCGGGAATTCACCCCTCCACTTT
TRBD2	15	TRBV5-4	-	TRBJ2-1	CASSSGLVITNEQFF	TGTGCCAGCAGCTCGGGACTAGTCATCACGAATGAGCAGTTCTTC
TRBD2	17	TRBV5-1	-	TRBJ2-5	CASSLAELAGGSGTQYF	TGCGCCAGCAGCCTGGCAGAACTAGCGGGGGGTTCTGGGACCCAGTACTTC
TRBD2	15	TRBV18	once	TRBJ2-2	CASSPGLAGTGELFF	TGTGCCAGCTCACCAGGACTAGCAGGTACCGGGGAGCTGTTTTTT
-	13	TRBV6-5	-	TRBJ1-1	CASSWRPNTEAFF	TGTGCCAGCAGTTGGAGGCCGAACACTGAAGCTTTCTTT
TRBD1	14	TRBV27	-	TRBJ1-1	CASSQYRGNTEAFF	TGTGCCAGCAGTCAATACAGGGGGAACACTGAAGCTTTCTTT
-	13	TRBV2	-	TRBJ2-1	CASSYGRGNEQFF	TGTGCCAGCAGTTACGGACGGGGCAATGAGCAGTTCTTC
-	13	TRBV10-2	-	TRBJ1-1	CASSPRGNAEAFF	TGCGCCAGCAGCCCGAGGGGGAATGCTGAAGCTTTCTTT
-	13	TRBV19	-	TRBJ2-5	CASSTGSQETQYF	TGTGCCAGTAGTACCGGGTCCCAAGAGACCCAGTACTTC
-	16	TRBV6-5	few	TRBJ2-7	CASSYSGQGFSYEQYF	TGTGCCAGCAGTTACTCAGGCCAGGGTTTTTCCTACGAGCAGTACTTC
-	13	TRBV6-5	-	TRBJ2-1	CASSYWQDNEQFF	TGTGCCAGCAGTTATTGGCAGGACAATGAGCAGTTCTTC
TRBD1	16	TRBV4-1	-	TRBJ2-3	CASSQEMDRNTDTQYF	TGCGCCAGCAGCCAAGAAATGGACAGGAACACAGATACGCAGTATTTT
-	13	TRBV5-8	-	TRBJ1-2	CASSLDRVYGYTF	TGTGCCAGCAGCTTGGACAGGGTCTATGGCTACACCTTC
-	15	TRBV28	-	TRBJ1-2	CASSLTNTEIYGYTF	TGTGCCAGCAGCCTTACAAACACGGAGATCTATGGCTACACCTTC
TRBD1	16	TRBV7-9	-	TRBJ2-5	CASSPPRQGGGETQYF	TGTGCCAGCAGCCCCCCCCGACAGGGTGGAGGAGAGACCCAGTACTTC
TRBD1	15	TRBV27	once	TRBJ2-7	CASSPQGQGSYEQYF	TGTGCCAGCAGTCCCCAGGGACAGGGATCCTACGAGCAGTACTTC
TRBD1	15	TRBV2	few	TRBJ2-2	CASSEIRTGTGELFF	TGTGCCAGCAGTGAAATCCGGACAGGTACCGGGGAGCTGTTTTTT
TRBD2	14	TRBV5-4	-	TRBJ2-1	CASSSWTSGGEQFF	TGTGCCAGCAGCTCCTGGACTAGCGGGGGGGAGCAGTTCTTC
TRBD2	15	TRBV19	-	TRBJ2-1	CASSIGTSGTWGQFF	TGTGCCAGTAGCATCGGGACTAGCGGTACCTGGGGGCAGTTCTTC
TRBD1	14	TRBV6-6	-	TRBJ2-7	CASSQGTVSYEQYF	TGTGCCAGCAGCCAGGGGACAGTCTCCTACGAGCAGTACTTC
TRBD2	15	TRBV7-9	once	TRBJ2-4	CASSQPGLAENIQYF	TGTGCCAGCAGCCAGCCGGGACTAGCGGAAAACATTCAGTACTTC
TRBD1	16	TRBV11-2	-	TRBJ1-4	CASSSGTGALREKLFF	TGTGCCAGCAGCAGCGGGACAGGGGCTTTGCGGGAAAAACTGTTTTTT
TRBD2	17	TRBV7-2	-	TRBJ2-1	CASSFTMTSGGDSRAFF	TGTGCCAGCAGCTTCACGATGACTAGCGGGGGGGATAGTAGGGCGTTCTTC
-	13	TRBV30	once	TRBJ2-2	CAWSVQAPGELFF	TGTGCCTGGAGTGTGCAGGCACCCGGGGAGCTGTTTTTT
TRBD2	16	TRBV7-8	-	TRBJ2-7	CASSSFSGGDYYEQYF	TGTGCCAGCAGCTCATTTAGCGGGGGAGATTACTACGAGCAGTACTTC
TRBD1	14	TRBV9	-	TRBJ1-1	CASSVSGGNTEAFF	TGTGCCAGCAGCGTATCAGGGGGTAACACTGAAGCTTTCTTT